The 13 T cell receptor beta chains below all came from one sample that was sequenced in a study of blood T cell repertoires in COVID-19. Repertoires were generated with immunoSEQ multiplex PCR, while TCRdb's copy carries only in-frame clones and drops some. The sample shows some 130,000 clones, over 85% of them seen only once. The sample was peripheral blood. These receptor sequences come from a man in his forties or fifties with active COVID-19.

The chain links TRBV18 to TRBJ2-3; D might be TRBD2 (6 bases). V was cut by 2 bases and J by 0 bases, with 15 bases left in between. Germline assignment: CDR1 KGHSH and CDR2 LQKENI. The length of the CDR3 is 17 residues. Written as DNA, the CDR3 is TGTGCCAGCTCACCAGTCGGACTAACCTCTAGCACAGATACGCAGTATTTT. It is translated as CASSPVGLTSSTDTQYF.

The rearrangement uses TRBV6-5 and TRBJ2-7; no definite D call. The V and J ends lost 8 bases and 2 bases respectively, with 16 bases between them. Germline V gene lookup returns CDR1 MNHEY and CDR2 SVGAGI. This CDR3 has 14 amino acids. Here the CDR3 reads CASGLGMPPYEQYF. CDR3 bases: TGTGCCAGCGGCCTAGGTATGCCTCCCTACGAGCAGTACTTC.

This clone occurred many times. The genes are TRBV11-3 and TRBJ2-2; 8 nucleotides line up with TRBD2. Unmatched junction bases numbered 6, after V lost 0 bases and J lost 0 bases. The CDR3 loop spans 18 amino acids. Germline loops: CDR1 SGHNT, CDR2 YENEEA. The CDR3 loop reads CASSLDVAGRTNTGELFF. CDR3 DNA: TGTGCCAGCAGCTTAGATGTAGCGGGGCGCACGAACACCGGGGAGCTGTTTTTT.

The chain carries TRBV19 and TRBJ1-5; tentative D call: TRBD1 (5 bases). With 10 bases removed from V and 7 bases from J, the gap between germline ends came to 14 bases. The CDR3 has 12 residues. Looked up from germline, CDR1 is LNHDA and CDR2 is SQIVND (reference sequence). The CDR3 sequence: CATRGGWQPQHF. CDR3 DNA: TGTGCCACCCGGGGGGGTTGGCAGCCCCAGCATTTT.

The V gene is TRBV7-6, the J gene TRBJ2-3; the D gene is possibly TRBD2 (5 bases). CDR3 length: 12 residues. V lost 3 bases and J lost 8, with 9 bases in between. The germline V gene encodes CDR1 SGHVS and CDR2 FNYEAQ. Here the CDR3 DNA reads TGTGCCAGCAGCTTGGTCGCGGGTACGCAGTATTTT. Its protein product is CASSLVAGTQYF.

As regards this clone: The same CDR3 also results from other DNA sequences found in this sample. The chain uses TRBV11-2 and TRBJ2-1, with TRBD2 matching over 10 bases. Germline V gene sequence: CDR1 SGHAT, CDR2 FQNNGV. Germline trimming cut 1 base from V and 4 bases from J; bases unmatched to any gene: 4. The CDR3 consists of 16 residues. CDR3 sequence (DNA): TGTGCCAGCAGCTTAGGTCTAGCGGGGGCTTACAATGAGCAGTTCTTC. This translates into CASSLGLAGAYNEQFF.

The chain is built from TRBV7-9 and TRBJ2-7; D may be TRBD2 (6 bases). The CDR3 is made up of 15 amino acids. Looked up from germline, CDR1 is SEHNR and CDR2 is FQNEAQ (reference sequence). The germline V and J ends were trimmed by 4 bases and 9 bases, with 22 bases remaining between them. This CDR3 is CASSSTPTGSHVQYF. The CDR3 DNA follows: TGTGCCAGCAGCTCAACACCGACCGGGAGCCACGTGCAGTACTTC.

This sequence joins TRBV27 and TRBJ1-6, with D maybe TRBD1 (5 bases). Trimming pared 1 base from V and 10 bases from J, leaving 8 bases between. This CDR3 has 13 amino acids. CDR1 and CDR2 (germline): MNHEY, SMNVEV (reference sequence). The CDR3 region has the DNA TGTGCCAGCAGTTTATTGGACACCTCACCCCTCCACTTT. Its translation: CASSLLDTSPLHF.

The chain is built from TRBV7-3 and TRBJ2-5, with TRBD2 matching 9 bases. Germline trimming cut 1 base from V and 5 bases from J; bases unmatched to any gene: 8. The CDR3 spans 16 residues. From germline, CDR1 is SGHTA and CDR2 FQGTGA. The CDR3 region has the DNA TGTGCCAGCAGCTTAAGCTCGCGGGGGGGCCGGGAGACCCAGTACTTC. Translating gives CASSLSSRGGRETQYF.

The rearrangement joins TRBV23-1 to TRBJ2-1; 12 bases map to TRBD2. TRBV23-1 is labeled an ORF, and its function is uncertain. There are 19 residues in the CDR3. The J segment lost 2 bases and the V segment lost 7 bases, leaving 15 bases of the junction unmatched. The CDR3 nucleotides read TGCGCCAGCATTATTCCGGGACTAGCGGGCGGGCTTACCTACAATGAGCAGTTCTTC. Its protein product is CASIIPGLAGGLTYNEQFF.

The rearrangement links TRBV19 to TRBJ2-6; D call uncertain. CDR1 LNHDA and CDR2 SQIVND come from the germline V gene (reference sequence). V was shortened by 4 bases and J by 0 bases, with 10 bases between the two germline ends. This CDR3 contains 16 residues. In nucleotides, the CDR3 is TGTGCCAGTAGTAGACGAGGCGGCTCTGGGGCCAACGTCCTGACTTTC. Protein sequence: CASSRRGGSGANVLTF.

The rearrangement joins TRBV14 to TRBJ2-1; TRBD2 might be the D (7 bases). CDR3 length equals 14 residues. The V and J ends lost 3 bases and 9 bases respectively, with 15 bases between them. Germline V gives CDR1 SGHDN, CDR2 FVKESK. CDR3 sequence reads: CASSQLGGGGEQFF. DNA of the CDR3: TGTGCCAGCAGCCAGCTTGGGGGGGGCGGTGAGCAGTTCTTC.

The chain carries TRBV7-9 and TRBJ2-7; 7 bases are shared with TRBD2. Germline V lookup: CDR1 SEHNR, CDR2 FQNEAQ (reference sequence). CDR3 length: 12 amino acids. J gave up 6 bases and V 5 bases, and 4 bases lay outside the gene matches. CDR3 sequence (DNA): TGTGCCAGCAGCCGACTAGCTCGCGAGCAGTACTTC. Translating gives CASSRLAREQYF.